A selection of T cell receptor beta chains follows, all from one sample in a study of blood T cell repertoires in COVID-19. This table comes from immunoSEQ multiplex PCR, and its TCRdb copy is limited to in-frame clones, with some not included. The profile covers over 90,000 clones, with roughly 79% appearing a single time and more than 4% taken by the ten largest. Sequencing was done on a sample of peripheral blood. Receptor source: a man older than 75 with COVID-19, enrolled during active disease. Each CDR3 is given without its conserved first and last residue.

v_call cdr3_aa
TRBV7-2 ASIPDWGSYEQY
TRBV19 ASSIGQGAIQPQH
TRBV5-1 ASSGRQGDTEAF
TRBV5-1 ASSLESGVVRAF
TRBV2 ASSSRDRGRNTIY
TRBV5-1 ASSLSGTEYGYT
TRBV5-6 ASSLDSALGGYT
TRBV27 ASSSPKLYQETQY
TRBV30 AWSHDRGSDQPQH
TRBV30 AWTPGLGGNQPQH
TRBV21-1 ASSSPGPPNGGRY
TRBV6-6 ASSREARDGNTIY
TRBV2 ASTGTNTYNQPQH
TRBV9 ASSVDLTASGKRNTGELF
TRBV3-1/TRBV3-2 ASSLESNSYEQY
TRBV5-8 ASSLRQVNEKLF
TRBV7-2 ASSSGTGGLYGYT
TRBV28 ASRTTGTGLPDTQY
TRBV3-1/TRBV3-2 ASSQEPYQREGRADTQY
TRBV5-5 ASSWANLGQGAFEKLF
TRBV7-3 ASSLVGIGSGELF
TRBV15 ATSGGTSGLGTDTQY
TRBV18 ASSPEHINTEAF
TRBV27 ASSYRWGTAYNSPLH
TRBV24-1 ATSDLGQGANEKLF
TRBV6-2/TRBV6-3 ASSPTLSYEQY
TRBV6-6 ASSFPGNQPQH
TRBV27 ASSPATNEKLF
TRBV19 ASSMSETIRGYT
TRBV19 ASSIMGGHDSNQPQH
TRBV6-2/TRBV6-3 ASSLRDRVDQPQH
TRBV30 AWSLRQFPPSYGYT
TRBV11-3 ASSLVAGSTDTQY
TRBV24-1 ATSDRTSGSIADTQY
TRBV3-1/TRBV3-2 ASSQDRGRTYGYT
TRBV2 ASSDRLAGVNYEQY
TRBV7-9 ASSLQGAYNEQF
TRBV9 ASSVFPGGQGPSGNTIY
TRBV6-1 ASSATGNPPKYSNQPQH
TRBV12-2 ASRLLQDCSSYEQY
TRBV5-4 ASSLRRGNTGELF
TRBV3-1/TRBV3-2 ASSQAEVAGLTDTQY
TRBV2 ASSELGTTSSTDTQY
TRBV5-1 ASSSLYSGEQY
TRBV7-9 ASSVGQLRYGYT